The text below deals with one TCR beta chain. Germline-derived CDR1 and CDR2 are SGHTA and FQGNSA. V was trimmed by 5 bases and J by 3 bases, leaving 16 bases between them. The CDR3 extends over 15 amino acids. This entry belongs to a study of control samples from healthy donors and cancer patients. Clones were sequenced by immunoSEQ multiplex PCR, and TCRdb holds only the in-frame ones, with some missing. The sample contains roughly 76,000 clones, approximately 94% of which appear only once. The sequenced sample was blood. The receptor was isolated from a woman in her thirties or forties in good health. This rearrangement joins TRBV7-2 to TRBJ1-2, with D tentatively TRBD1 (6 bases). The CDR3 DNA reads TGTGCCAGCAGCGACCCGGGGGGCAGGGACTATGGCTACACCTTC. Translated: CASSDPGGRDYGYTF.